This TCR beta chain appears in the sequencing data of a study of cytomegalovirus exposure and HLA in healthy donors. Study summary: HLA-typed donors were the source of approximately 86 million unique TCRs held in an early data release.

Primers for the PCR totalled 60 Vbeta and 13 Jbeta. This table comes from immunoSEQ multiplex PCR, and its TCRdb copy is limited to in-frame clones, with some not included. The table has about 180,000 clones, over 70% seen once; the top ten hold 5% to 7%. Trimming shortened V by 3 bases and J by 10 bases, and 19 bases separated the two germline ends. This CDR3 is 15 amino acids long. Germline-derived CDR1 and CDR2 are LNHDA and SQIVND (reference sequence). The sample comprised PBMCs. This rearrangement joins TRBV19 to TRBJ1-5; D remains unclear. This receptor was identified in a man aged 35 to 55 in good health and CMV-seronegative. The CDR3 loop reads CASSIPSGQVEPQHF. CDR3 nucleotide sequence: TGTGCCAGTAGTATTCCTTCAGGCCAGGTTGAACCCCAGCATTTT.